A selection of T cell receptor beta chains follows, all from one sample in a study of blood T cell repertoires in COVID-19. Some clones are missing from TCRdb's copy, which holds only in-frame ones; the method was immunoSEQ multiplex PCR. This table has a few hundred thousand clones, over 75% appearing once. The sequencing sample was made of peripheral blood. All receptors come from a man aged 45-60 years with COVID-19, enrolled during active disease. Both conserved end residues are part of each CDR3. A D gene is named only where the DNA matches it firmly. Not all rows give a size; the values are once, few, many and, for expanded clones, a class.

clone size: once
J gene: TRBJ1-2
D gene: TRBD1
V gene: TRBV12-3/TRBV12-4
CDR3 protein: CASSPGTGPGYTF
CDR3 DNA: TGTGCCAGCAGTCCCGGGACAGGGCCTGGCTACACCTTC

clone size: .
J gene: TRBJ2-7
D gene: TRBD1
V gene: TRBV19
CDR3 protein: CASSRPGQDYEQYF
CDR3 DNA: TGTGCCAGTAGCAGGCCGGGACAGGACTACGAGCAGTACTTC

clone size: .
J gene: TRBJ1-2
D gene: .
V gene: TRBV5-6
CDR3 protein: CASSSQSTGLANYGYTF
CDR3 DNA: TGTGCCAGCAGCTCCCAATCGACAGGACTAGCTAACTATGGCTACACCTTC

clone size: .
J gene: TRBJ2-2
D gene: TRBD1
V gene: TRBV30
CDR3 protein: CAWRVPGQTTGELFF
CDR3 DNA: TGTGCCTGGAGAGTACCGGGACAGACGACCGGGGAGCTGTTTTTT

clone size: .
J gene: TRBJ1-5
D gene: .
V gene: TRBV6-5
CDR3 protein: CASSHYRDSNQPQHF
CDR3 DNA: TGTGCCAGCAGTCACTACAGGGATAGCAATCAGCCCCAGCATTTT

clone size: .
J gene: TRBJ2-3
D gene: TRBD2
V gene: TRBV12-3/TRBV12-4
CDR3 protein: CASKPGLTDTQYF
CDR3 DNA: TGTGCCAGCAAACCGGGACTAACAGATACGCAGTATTTT

clone size: .
J gene: TRBJ2-1
D gene: .
V gene: TRBV28
CDR3 protein: CASRPEDYSREQFF
CDR3 DNA: TGTGCCAGTCGACCGGAGGACTATTCTCGTGAGCAGTTCTTC

clone size: .
J gene: TRBJ2-5
D gene: TRBD2
V gene: TRBV5-1
CDR3 protein: CASSLATSGSSWKTQYF
CDR3 DNA: TGCGCCAGCAGCTTGGCGACTAGCGGGAGTTCATGGAAGACCCAGTACTTC

clone size: .
J gene: TRBJ2-3
D gene: .
V gene: TRBV3-1/TRBV3-2
CDR3 protein: CASSQPGGTDTQYF
CDR3 DNA: TGTGCCAGCAGCCAACCAGGCGGCACAGATACGCAGTATTTT

clone size: .
J gene: TRBJ2-5
D gene: TRBD1
V gene: TRBV24-1
CDR3 protein: CATSAGTVSTKETQYF
CDR3 DNA: TGTGCCACCAGTGCCGGGACAGTTTCTACGAAAGAGACCCAGTACTTC

clone size: .
J gene: TRBJ1-6
D gene: TRBD1
V gene: TRBV2
CDR3 protein: CASKGQVNSPLHF
CDR3 DNA: TGTGCCAGCAAAGGACAGGTCAATTCACCCCTCCACTTT

clone size: .
J gene: TRBJ2-2
D gene: TRBD1
V gene: TRBV18
CDR3 protein: CASSPQGADGELFF
CDR3 DNA: TGTGCCAGCTCACCACAGGGGGCTGACGGGGAGCTGTTTTTT

clone size: .
J gene: TRBJ2-1
D gene: .
V gene: TRBV29-1
CDR3 protein: CAGSSYNEQFF
CDR3 DNA: TGCGCGGGAAGCTCCTACAATGAGCAGTTCTTC